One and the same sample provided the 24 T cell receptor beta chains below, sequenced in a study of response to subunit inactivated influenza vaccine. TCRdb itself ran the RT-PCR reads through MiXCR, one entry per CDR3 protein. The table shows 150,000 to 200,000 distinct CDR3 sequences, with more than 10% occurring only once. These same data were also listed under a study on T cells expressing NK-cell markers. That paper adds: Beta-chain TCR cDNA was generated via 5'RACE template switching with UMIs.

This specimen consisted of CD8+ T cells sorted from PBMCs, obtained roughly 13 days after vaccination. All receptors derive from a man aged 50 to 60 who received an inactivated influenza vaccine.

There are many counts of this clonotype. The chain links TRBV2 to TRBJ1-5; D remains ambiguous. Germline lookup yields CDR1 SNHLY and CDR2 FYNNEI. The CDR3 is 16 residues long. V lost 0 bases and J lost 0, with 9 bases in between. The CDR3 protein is CASSEAREDSNQPQHF. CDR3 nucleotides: TGTGCCAGCAGTGAAGCGCGGGAGGATAGCAATCAGCCCCAGCATTTT.

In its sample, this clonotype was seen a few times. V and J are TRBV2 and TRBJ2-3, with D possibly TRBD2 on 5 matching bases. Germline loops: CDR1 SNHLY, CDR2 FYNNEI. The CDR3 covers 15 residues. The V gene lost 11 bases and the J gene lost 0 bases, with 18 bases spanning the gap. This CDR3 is CAGPLTSSSTDTQYF. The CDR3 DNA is TGTGCCGGCCCGTTAACTAGTTCTAGCACAGATACGCAGTATTTT. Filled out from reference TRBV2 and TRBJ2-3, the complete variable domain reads EPEVTQTPSHQVTQMGQEVILRCVPISNHLYFYWYRQILGQKVEFLVSFYNNEISEKSEIFDDQFSVERPDGSNFTLKIRSTKLEDSAMYFCAGPLTSSSTDTQYFGPGTRLTVL.

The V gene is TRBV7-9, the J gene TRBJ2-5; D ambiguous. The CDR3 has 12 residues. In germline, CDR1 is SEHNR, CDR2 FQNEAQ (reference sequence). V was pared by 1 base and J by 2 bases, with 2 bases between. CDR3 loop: CASSLEQETQYF. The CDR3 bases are TGTGCCAGCAGCTTAGAACAAGAGACCCAGTACTTC.

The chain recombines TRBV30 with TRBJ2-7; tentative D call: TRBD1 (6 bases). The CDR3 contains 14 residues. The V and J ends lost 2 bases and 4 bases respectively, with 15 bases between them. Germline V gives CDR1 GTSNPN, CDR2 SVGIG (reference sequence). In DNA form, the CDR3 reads TGTGCCTGGAGTTACCAAGTCAGGGGATACGAGCAGTACTTC. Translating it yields CAWSYQVRGYEQYF.

The DNA of the CDR3 is TGTGCCAGCAGTTACGGGGGGAGGCCCGGGGCCAACGTCCTGACTTTC. Protein: CASSYGGRPGANVLTF. V gene TRBV6-5 combines with J gene TRBJ2-6; D may be TRBD2 (6 bases). V was clipped by 2 bases and J by 4 bases, with 12 bases between them. The CDR3 runs to 16 residues. Germline V CDR1 and CDR2: MNHEY, SVGAGI.

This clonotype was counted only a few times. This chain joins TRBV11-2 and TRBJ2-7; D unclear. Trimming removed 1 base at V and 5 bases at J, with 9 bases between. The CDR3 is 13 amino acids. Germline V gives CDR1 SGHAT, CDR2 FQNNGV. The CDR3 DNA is TGTGCCAGCAGCTTAGGCGCCGGAAACGAGCAGTACTTC. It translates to CASSLGAGNEQYF.

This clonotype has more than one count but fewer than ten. CDR3: CASSPPGSSYEQYF. CDR3 nucleotides: TGTGCCAGCAGTCCCCCCGGTAGCTCCTACGAGCAGTACTTC. The chain has TRBV28 and TRBJ2-7; D gene unclear. V lost 5 bases and J 0 bases, leaving 11 bases between the germline ends. The CDR3 is 14 amino acids. Germline V gives CDR1 MDHEN, CDR2 SYDVKM. Using reference TRBV28 and TRBJ2-7 for the parts outside the CDR3, the full variable domain is DVKVTQSSRYLVKRTGEKVFLECVQDMDHENMFWYRQDPGLGLRLIYFSYDVKMKEKGDIPEGYSVSREKKERFSLILESASTNQTSMYLCASSPPGSSYEQYFGPGTRLTVT.

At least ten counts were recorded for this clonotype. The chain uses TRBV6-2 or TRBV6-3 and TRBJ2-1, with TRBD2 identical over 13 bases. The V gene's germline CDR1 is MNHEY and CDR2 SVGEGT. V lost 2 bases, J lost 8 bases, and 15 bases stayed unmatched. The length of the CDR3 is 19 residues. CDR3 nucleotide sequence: TGTGCCAGCAGTTACCCGGGACGGGGACTAGCGGGGTTAATGGATGAGCAGTTCTTC. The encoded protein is CASSYPGRGLAGLMDEQFF.

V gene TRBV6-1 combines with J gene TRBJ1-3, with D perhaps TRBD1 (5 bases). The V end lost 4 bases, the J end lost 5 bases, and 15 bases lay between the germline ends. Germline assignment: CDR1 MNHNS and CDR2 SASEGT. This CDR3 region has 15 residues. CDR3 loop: CASSGTNPGRNTIYF. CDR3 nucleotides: TGTGCCAGCAGTGGGACAAATCCGGGCAGAAACACCATATATTTT.

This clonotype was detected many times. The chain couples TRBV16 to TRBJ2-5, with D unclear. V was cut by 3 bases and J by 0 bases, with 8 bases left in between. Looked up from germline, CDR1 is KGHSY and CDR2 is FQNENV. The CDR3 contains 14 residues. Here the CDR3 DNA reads TGTGCCAGCAGCCATCTGCTGAACCAAGAGACCCAGTACTTC. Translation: CASSHLLNQETQYF.

CDR3 in DNA: TGTGCCAGCAGCTTAGATCCGGCTGCCTACGAGCAGTACTTC. Residues: CASSLDPAAYEQYF. The chain carries TRBV11-2 and TRBJ2-7, with unresolved D. This CDR3 comprises 14 residues. CDR1 SGHAT and CDR2 FQNNGV come from the germline V gene. V was pared by 0 bases and J by 2 bases, with 8 bases between.

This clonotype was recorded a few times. In nucleotides, the CDR3 is TGTGCCAGCAGCTTCCTCACAGGGATCAGCACAGATACGCAGTATTTT. Translating gives CASSFLTGISTDTQYF. The V gene is TRBV27, the J gene TRBJ2-3; perhaps TRBD1 as D (6 bases). Germline V gives CDR1 MNHEY, CDR2 SMNVEV (reference sequence). V lost 6 bases and J 0 bases, leaving 16 bases between the germline ends. The CDR3 runs 16 residues.

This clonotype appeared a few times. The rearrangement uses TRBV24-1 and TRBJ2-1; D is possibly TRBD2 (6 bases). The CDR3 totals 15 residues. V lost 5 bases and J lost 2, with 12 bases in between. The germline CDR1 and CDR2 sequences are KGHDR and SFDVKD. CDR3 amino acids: CATSAPGGPYNEQFF. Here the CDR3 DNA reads TGTGCCACCAGTGCCCCCGGGGGTCCCTACAATGAGCAGTTCTTC.

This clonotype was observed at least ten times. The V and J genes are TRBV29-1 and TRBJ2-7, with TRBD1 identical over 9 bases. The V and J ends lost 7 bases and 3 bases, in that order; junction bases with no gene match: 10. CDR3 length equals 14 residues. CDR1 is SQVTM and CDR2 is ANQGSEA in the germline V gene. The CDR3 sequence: CSGSLGGQGYEQYF. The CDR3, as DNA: TGCAGCGGATCCCTGGGGGGACAGGGCTACGAGCAGTACTTC.

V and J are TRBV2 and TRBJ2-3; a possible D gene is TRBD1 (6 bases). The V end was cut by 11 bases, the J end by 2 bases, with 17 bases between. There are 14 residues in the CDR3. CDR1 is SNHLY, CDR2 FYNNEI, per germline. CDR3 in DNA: TGTGCCGTAAACCGGGACACCTACACAGATACGCAGTATTTT. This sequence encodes CAVNRDTYTDTQYF.

CDR3 bases: TGTGCCAGCAGTCCTCAAGTATTTGGGAATGAGCAGTTCTTC. It translates to CASSPQVFGNEQFF. The chain employs TRBV28 and TRBJ2-1, with no clear D. Germline V gene lookup returns CDR1 MDHEN and CDR2 SYDVKM. With 5 bases removed from V and 7 bases from J, the gap between germline ends came to 15 bases. This CDR3 comprises 14 residues. Supplemented by reference TRBV28 and TRBJ2-1, the full variable domain reads DVKVTQSSRYLVKRTGEKVFLECVQDMDHENMFWYRQDPGLGLRLIYFSYDVKMKEKGDIPEGYSVSREKKERFSLILESASTNQTSMYLCASSPQVFGNEQFFGPGTRLTVL.

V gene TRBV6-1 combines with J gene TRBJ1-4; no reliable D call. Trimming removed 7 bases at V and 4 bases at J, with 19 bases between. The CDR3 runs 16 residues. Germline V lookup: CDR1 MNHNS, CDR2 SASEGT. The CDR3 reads CASTLGHEGLNEKLFF. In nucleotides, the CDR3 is TGTGCCAGCACCCTTGGCCACGAGGGCCTTAATGAAAAACTGTTTTTT.

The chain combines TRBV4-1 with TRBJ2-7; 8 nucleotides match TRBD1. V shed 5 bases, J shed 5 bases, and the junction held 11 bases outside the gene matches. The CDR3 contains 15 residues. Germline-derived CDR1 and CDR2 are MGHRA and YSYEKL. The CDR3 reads CASSDGRQGFHEQYF. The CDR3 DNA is TGCGCCAGCAGCGACGGACGACAGGGGTTCCACGAGCAGTACTTC.

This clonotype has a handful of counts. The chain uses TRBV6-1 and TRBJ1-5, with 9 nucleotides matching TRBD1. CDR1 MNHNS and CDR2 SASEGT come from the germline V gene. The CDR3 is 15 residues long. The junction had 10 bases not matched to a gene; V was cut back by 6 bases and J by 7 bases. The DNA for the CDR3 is TGTGCCAGCAGCGGGACAGGGCCCTTAGGACAGCCCCAGCATTTT. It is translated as CASSGTGPLGQPQHF.

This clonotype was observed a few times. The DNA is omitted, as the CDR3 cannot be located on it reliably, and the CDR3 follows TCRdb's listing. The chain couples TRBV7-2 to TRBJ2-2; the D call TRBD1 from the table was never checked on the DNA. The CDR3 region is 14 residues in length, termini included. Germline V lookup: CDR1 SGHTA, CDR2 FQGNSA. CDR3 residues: CASSFLWGPGELFF.

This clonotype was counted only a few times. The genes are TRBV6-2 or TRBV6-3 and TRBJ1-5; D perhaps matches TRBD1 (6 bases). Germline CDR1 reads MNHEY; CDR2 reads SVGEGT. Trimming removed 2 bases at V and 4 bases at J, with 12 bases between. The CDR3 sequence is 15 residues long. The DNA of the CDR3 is TGTGCCAGCAGTTACCTGGACAGCCTTAATCAGCCCCAGCATTTT. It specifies CASSYLDSLNQPQHF.

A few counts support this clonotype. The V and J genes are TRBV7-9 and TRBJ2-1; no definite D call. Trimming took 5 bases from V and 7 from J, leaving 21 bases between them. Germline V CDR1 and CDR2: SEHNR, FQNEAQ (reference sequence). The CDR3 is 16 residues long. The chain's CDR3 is CASSPGAASRRNEQFF. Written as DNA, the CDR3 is TGTGCCAGCAGCCCCGGTGCAGCGAGCAGGCGGAATGAGCAGTTCTTC.

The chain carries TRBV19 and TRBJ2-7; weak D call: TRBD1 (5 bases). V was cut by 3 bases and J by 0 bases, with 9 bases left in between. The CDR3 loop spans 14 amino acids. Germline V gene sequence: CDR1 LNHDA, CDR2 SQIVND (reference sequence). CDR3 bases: TGTGCCAGTAGTATTACAGGCAGCTCCTACGAGCAGTACTTC. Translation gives CASSITGSSYEQYF.

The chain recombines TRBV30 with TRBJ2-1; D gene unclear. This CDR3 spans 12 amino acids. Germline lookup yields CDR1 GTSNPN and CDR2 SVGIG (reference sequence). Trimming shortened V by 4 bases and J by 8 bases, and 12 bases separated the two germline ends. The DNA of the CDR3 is TGTGCCTGGACCCCACTGGGGTATGAGCAGTTCTTC. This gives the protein CAWTPLGYEQFF.